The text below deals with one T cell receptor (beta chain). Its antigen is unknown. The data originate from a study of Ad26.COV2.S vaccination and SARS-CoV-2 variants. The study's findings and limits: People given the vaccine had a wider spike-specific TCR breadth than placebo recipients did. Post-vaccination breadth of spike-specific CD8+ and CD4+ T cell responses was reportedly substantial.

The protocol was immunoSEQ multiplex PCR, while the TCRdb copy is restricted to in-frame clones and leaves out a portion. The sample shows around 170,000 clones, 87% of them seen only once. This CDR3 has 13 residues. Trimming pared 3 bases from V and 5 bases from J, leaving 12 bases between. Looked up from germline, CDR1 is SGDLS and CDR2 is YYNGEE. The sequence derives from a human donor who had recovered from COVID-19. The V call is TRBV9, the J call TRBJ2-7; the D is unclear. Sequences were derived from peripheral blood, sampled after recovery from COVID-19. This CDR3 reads CASSAAVAHEQYF. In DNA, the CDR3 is TGTGCCAGCAGCGCGGCCGTTGCCCACGAGCAGTACTTC.